The rows below give T cell receptor beta chains drawn from one sample of a study of OX40 agonist ivuxolimab in advanced cancers. Assay: immunoSEQ multiplex PCR; the TCRdb copy retains only in-frame clones and omits some. The sample has 65,000 or so clones, approximately 80% seen once. Sequencing used CD4+ or CD8+ T cells sorted from blood, obtained in a trial of the OX40 agonist ivuxolimab. The receptor source for this set is an adult with an advanced solid tumor such as melanoma, head and neck, liver or kidney cancer. Both conserved end residues are part of each CDR3. A D gene is named only where the DNA matches it firmly. Size is stated for part of the rows, as once, few or many counts, or as a class when the clone is expanded.

NA,NA,TRBJ1-1,TRBV6-5,CAVGAPEITEAFF,TGTGCCGTGGGAGCCCCCGAGATCACTGAAGCTTTCTTT
NA,TRBD1,TRBJ2-1,TRBV5-5,CASSGTGTASYNEQFF,TGTGCCAGCAGCGGAACTGGGACAGCGTCCTACAATGAGCAGTTCTTC
NA,TRBD2,TRBJ2-3,TRBV9,CASSTGLAGEHTDTQYF,TGTGCCAGCAGCACGGGACTAGCGGGGGAGCACACAGATACGCAGTATTTT
once,NA,TRBJ1-2,TRBV7-2,CASSTRDGYTF,TGTGCCAGCAGCACCCGGGACGGGTACACCTTC
NA,TRBD2,TRBJ2-1,TRBV7-8,CASSLGDYGSYNEQFF,TGTGCCAGCAGCTTAGGGGACTACGGCTCCTACAATGAGCAGTTCTTC
NA,NA,TRBJ2-7,TRBV7-9,CASSLASGGGKSYEQYF,TGTGCCAGCAGCTTAGCTTCGGGAGGGGGCAAATCCTACGAGCAGTACTTC
once,NA,TRBJ2-6,TRBV5-1,CASSLFETGANVLTF,TGCGCCAGCAGCTTGTTCGAGACCGGGGCCAACGTCCTGACTTTC
NA,NA,TRBJ1-3,TRBV5-8,CASRYWSSSGNTIYF,TGTGCCAGCAGGTATTGGTCCAGCTCTGGAAACACCATATATTTT
NA,NA,TRBJ2-7,TRBV7-2,CASSLAPWRGSYEQYF,TGTGCCAGCAGCTTAGCGCCCTGGCGGGGAAGCTACGAGCAGTACTTC
NA,NA,TRBJ2-5,TRBV4-1,CASSQVDPGIQETQYF,TGCGCCAGCAGCCAAGTGGACCCGGGGATCCAAGAGACCCAGTACTTC
NA,NA,TRBJ2-1,TRBV2,CASSEHNEQFF,TGTGCCAGCAGTGAGCACAATGAGCAGTTCTTC
few,TRBD1,TRBJ1-5,TRBV11-2,CASSHSGTGGQPQHF,TGTGCCAGCAGCCACTCAGGGACAGGAGGCCAGCCCCAGCATTTT
NA,NA,TRBJ1-3,TRBV9,CASSVTGTRNTIYF,TGTGCCAGCAGCGTCACCGGGACGAGAAACACCATATATTTT
NA,NA,TRBJ1-2,TRBV7-2,CASSLPSGGQGGYTF,TGTGCCAGCAGCCTGCCGTCGGGGGGCCAGGGGGGCTACACCTTC
NA,NA,TRBJ1-2,TRBV23-1,CASSPGLSYGYTF,TGCGCCAGCAGCCCCGGGTTGAGCTATGGCTACACCTTC
NA,NA,TRBJ1-6,TRBV18,CASSPAGGLNSPLHF,TGTGCCAGCTCACCAGCGGGCGGACTAAATTCACCCCTCCACTTT
NA,NA,TRBJ2-1,TRBV18,CASSPPGSNEQFF,TGTGCCAGCTCACCACCGGGGAGCAATGAGCAGTTCTTC
NA,NA,TRBJ2-5,TRBV7-8,CASTPGPGETQYF,TGTGCCAGCACGCCGGGCCCCGGAGAGACCCAGTACTTC
NA,NA,TRBJ1-2,TRBV9,CASSVAPEGAGDNYGYTF,TGTGCCAGCAGCGTAGCCCCCGAAGGGGCAGGGGATAACTATGGCTACACCTTC
NA,TRBD1,TRBJ1-2,TRBV11-2,CASSTGGAGISYTF,TGTGCCAGCAGCACAGGGGGCGCGGGTATTAGCTACACCTTC
NA,NA,TRBJ1-4,TRBV6-6,CASLEGGSEKLFF,TGTGCCAGCCTGGAGGGGGGATCCGAAAAACTGTTTTTT
NA,NA,TRBJ2-2,TRBV5-4,CASSPGTNTGELFF,TGTGCCAGCAGCCCCGGGACAAACACCGGGGAGCTGTTTTTT
NA,NA,TRBJ2-3,TRBV13,CASSLSYLTDTQYF,TGTGCCAGCAGCTTAAGCTATCTCACAGATACGCAGTATTTT
few,NA,TRBJ1-5,TRBV25-1,CASSESQIVNQPQHF,TGTGCCAGCAGTGAATCACAGATAGTTAATCAGCCCCAGCATTTT
few,NA,TRBJ2-7,TRBV6-6,CASSPTYEQYF,TGTGCCAGCAGCCCTACCTACGAGCAGTACTTC
NA,NA,TRBJ1-5,TRBV5-8,CASSLRGFSNQPQHF,TGTGCCAGCAGCTTGCGAGGTTTCAGCAATCAGCCCCAGCATTTT
NA,NA,TRBJ1-2,TRBV11-2,CASSLFWEADYNYGYTF,TGTGCCAGCAGCTTATTTTGGGAGGCCGACTATAACTATGGCTACACCTTC
NA,TRBD1,TRBJ1-1,TRBV6-5,CASSSTQGDEAFF,TGTGCCAGCAGTTCAACTCAGGGGGATGAAGCTTTCTTT
NA,TRBD1,TRBJ1-6,TRBV19,CASRRDRENSPLHF,TGTGCCAGTAGGCGAGACAGGGAAAATTCACCCCTCCACTTT
NA,NA,TRBJ2-3,TRBV7-2,CASSFSSAVRGDTQYF,TGTGCCAGCAGCTTTAGCAGCGCCGTACGGGGAGATACGCAGTATTTT
NA,TRBD2,TRBJ2-1,TRBV5-4,CASSPGRAGEQFF,TGTGCCAGCAGCCCCGGGAGGGCAGGGGAGCAGTTCTTC
NA,NA,TRBJ1-2,TRBV19,CASSIAIGGGYGYTF,TGTGCCAGTAGTATAGCGATCGGAGGAGGCTATGGCTACACCTTC
NA,NA,TRBJ1-2,TRBV29-1,CSVEGGAGQYGYTF,TGCAGCGTTGAGGGGGGGGCCGGGCAATATGGCTACACCTTC
NA,TRBD2,TRBJ2-3,TRBV6-1,CASSEPQAGDTQYF,TGTGCCAGCAGTGAACCGCAAGCGGGGGATACGCAGTATTTT
NA,NA,TRBJ2-5,TRBV12-5,CASGSSGAETQYF,TGTGCTAGTGGGTCGTCGGGGGCAGAGACCCAGTACTTC
NA,NA,TRBJ1-6,TRBV13,CASSGLRGVNSPLHF,TGTGCCAGCAGCGGCTTGCGGGGCGTGAATTCACCCCTCCACTTT
NA,NA,TRBJ2-2,TRBV9,CASSPTTGTNTGELFF,TGTGCCAGCAGCCCTACGACAGGAACTAACACCGGGGAGCTGTTTTTT
NA,TRBD1,TRBJ1-4,TRBV19,CASKVPGGPNEKLFF,TGTGCCAGTAAGGTTCCAGGGGGCCCTAATGAAAAACTGTTTTTT
once,NA,TRBJ1-1,TRBV11-2,CASSLGGEKKAFF,TGTGCCAGCAGCTTAGGGGGGGAAAAGAAGGCTTTCTTT
NA,NA,TRBJ1-2,TRBV14,CASSQVQGRDGYTF,TGTGCCAGCAGCCAAGTACAGGGTAGGGATGGCTACACCTTC
NA,NA,TRBJ1-3,TRBV25-1,CASSLSTGNTIYF,TGTGCCAGCAGTTTGTCGACTGGAAACACCATATATTTT
NA,NA,TRBJ1-1,TRBV7-9,CASSLEGSNTEAFF,TGTGCCAGCAGCTTAGAAGGCAGCAACACTGAAGCTTTCTTT
NA,NA,TRBJ2-5,TRBV5-6,CASTVQGSQETQYF,TGTGCCAGCACCGTACAGGGTTCACAAGAGACCCAGTACTTC
NA,NA,TRBJ2-7,TRBV5-1,CASSLGQVGSYEQYF,TGCGCCAGCAGCTTGGGACAGGTCGGGTCCTACGAGCAGTACTTC
NA,TRBD1,TRBJ1-4,TRBV18,CASSPQNSQGAREKLFF,TGTGCCAGCTCACCGCAGAACTCACAGGGGGCCCGGGAAAAACTGTTTTTT
once,TRBD1,TRBJ2-1,TRBV7-9,CASSIGQGAYNEQFF,TGTGCCAGCAGCATCGGACAGGGGGCATACAATGAGCAGTTCTTC